These T cell receptor beta chains were read from a single sample in a study of shared clonotypes between healthy human individuals. This table comes from immunoSEQ multiplex PCR, and its TCRdb copy is limited to in-frame clones, with some not included. The profile covers some 980,000 clones, with 60% to 85% appearing a single time and over 1.3% taken by the ten largest. The sample consisted of memory CD4+ T cells sorted from blood. The receptors derive from a man between 18 and 29 years old in good health. Each CDR3 is given with its conserved first and last residue. D genes are given only for firm matches. Some rows have no size entry. The others give once, few or many, or a class for an expanded clone.

clone size	V gene	D gene	J gene	CDR3 DNA	CDR3 protein
NA	TRBV7-2	TRBD2	TRBJ2-7	TGTGCCAGCAGCTTATCTGGCGGGAGGAGCCCCTACGAGCAGTACTTC	CASSLSGGRSPYEQYF
NA	TRBV28	NA	TRBJ1-2	TGTGCCAGCAGTGAGGGAGTGGGCTATGGCTACACCTTC	CASSEGVGYGYTF
NA	TRBV6-6	NA	TRBJ1-3	TGTGCCAGCAGTTATCGGGGGAATGGAAACACCATATATTTT	CASSYRGNGNTIYF
NA	TRBV19	NA	TRBJ2-7	TGTGCCAGTAGTAAGGTCGGAACAGGCATCGCCTACGAGCAGTACTTC	CASSKVGTGIAYEQYF
few	TRBV6-6	TRBD2	TRBJ2-1	TGTGCCAGCAGGAGCACTAGCGGGAGCTACAATGAGCAGTTCTTC	CASRSTSGSYNEQFF
NA	TRBV12-5	NA	TRBJ2-3	TGTGCTAGTGCCTATAGCACAGATACGCAGTATTTT	CASAYSTDTQYF
NA	TRBV12-5	NA	TRBJ2-2	TGTGCTAGTGGCCCCCGGGGCGAGGAGCTGTTTTTT	CASGPRGEELFF
NA	TRBV7-2	NA	TRBJ1-5	TGTGCCAGCAGCTTAGATACAAGGGGCGGGAGGCCCCAGCATTTT	CASSLDTRGGRPQHF
NA	TRBV2	NA	TRBJ2-7	TGTGCCAGCAGCCAACGTGGGGTCGAGCAGTACTTC	CASSQRGVEQYF
once	TRBV7-2	TRBD2	TRBJ2-1	TGTGCCAGCAGACTAGCGGGAGGGGGGTCCAATGAGCAGTTCTTC	CASRLAGGGSNEQFF
few	TRBV7-2	NA	TRBJ2-1	TGTGCCAGCAGCGCGGCCTTAGGAGTGGGTGGTGAGCAGTTCTTC	CASSAALGVGGEQFF
NA	TRBV6-5	NA	TRBJ1-2	TGTGCCAGCAGGCCTTCCGGGACAAAGAACTATGGCTACACCTTC	CASRPSGTKNYGYTF
NA	TRBV6-1	NA	TRBJ2-5	TGTGCCAGCAGTGAAGCGCGCAGGCAGTCCCAAGAGACCCAGTACTTC	CASSEARRQSQETQYF
NA	TRBV2	TRBD1	TRBJ1-5	TGTGCCAGCAGTGAGACCGGGACAGCACTCAATCAGCCCCAGCATTTT	CASSETGTALNQPQHF
NA	TRBV29-1	TRBD1	TRBJ2-7	TGCAGCGCTGTCCGGACAGGGGGCTTGTACGAGCAGTACTTC	CSAVRTGGLYEQYF
NA	TRBV5-4	NA	TRBJ2-6	TGTGCCAGCAGCTTGGCAGGCTCTGGGGCCAACGTCCTGACTTTC	CASSLAGSGANVLTF
once	TRBV9	TRBD1	TRBJ2-1	TGTGCCAGCAGCTCGGACAGGGAAGGTCATGAGCAGTTCTTC	CASSSDREGHEQFF
NA	TRBV5-1	TRBD1	TRBJ2-7	TGCGCCAGCAGCCGACAGGGTGACTACGAGCAGTACTTC	CASSRQGDYEQYF
NA	TRBV7-2	TRBD2	TRBJ2-1	TGTGCCAGCAGCTTAGGGGCTAGCGGGAGGGCCTCCTACAATGAGCAGTTCTTC	CASSLGASGRASYNEQFF
NA	TRBV7-9	NA	TRBJ1-5	TGTGCCAGCAGCCCTGGACCATCAGGGCCCCAGCATTTT	CASSPGPSGPQHF
few	TRBV5-4	TRBD2	TRBJ2-2	TGTGCCAGCAGCCCGCGCCGACTAGCGGGAGACACCGGGGAGCTGTTTTTT	CASSPRRLAGDTGELFF
NA	TRBV6-1	NA	TRBJ2-1	TGTGCCAGCAGTGAAGCGTGGAACGTTCTTATATACAATGAGCAGTTCTTC	CASSEAWNVLIYNEQFF
NA	TRBV7-8	TRBD2	TRBJ2-2	TGTGCCAGCAGCTTAGGGTTTAGCGGGATACCCACCGGGGAGCTGTTTTTT	CASSLGFSGIPTGELFF
NA	TRBV5-4	TRBD2	TRBJ2-3	TGTGCCAGCAGCTTGGGAGGGACTAGCGGGACTCGCACAGATACGCAGTATTTT	CASSLGGTSGTRTDTQYF
NA	TRBV6-5	TRBD2	TRBJ2-7	TGTGCCAGCAGTTTATGGGGGGGGTCTTACGAGCAGTACTTC	CASSLWGGSYEQYF
NA	TRBV4-2	NA	TRBJ2-1	TGTGCCAGCAGCCGGAAAGGGGGCGGGGACAATGAGCAGTTCTTC	CASSRKGGGDNEQFF
NA	TRBV18	NA	TRBJ1-1	TGTGCCAGCTCACGGACGCGGGGCGACCTGAACACTGAAGCTTTCTTT	CASSRTRGDLNTEAFF
once	TRBV7-2	NA	TRBJ1-4	TGTGCCAGCAGCTTAGCGTCGACAGCCTCAACTAATGAAAAACTGTTTTTT	CASSLASTASTNEKLFF
NA	TRBV6-5	TRBD1	TRBJ1-1	TGTGCCAGCAGCCGCGGGACAGCGAACACTGAAGCTTTCTTT	CASSRGTANTEAFF
NA	TRBV5-1	NA	TRBJ2-5	TGCGCCAGCAGCTTTTATGAGGCGGGTGAGGCCCAGTACTTC	CASSFYEAGEAQYF
NA	TRBV30	TRBD1	TRBJ1-2	TGTGCCTGGAGTGTAACAGGGGGCTATGGCTACACCTTC	CAWSVTGGYGYTF
NA	TRBV10-3	NA	TRBJ1-2	TGTGCCATCAGTGGTGTCAGTACTAACTATGGCTACACCTTC	CAISGVSTNYGYTF
NA	TRBV29-1	NA	TRBJ2-3	TGCAGCGTTGAGTGGGGCACAGATACGCAGTATTTT	CSVEWGTDTQYF
NA	TRBV7-9	TRBD1	TRBJ1-3	TGTGCCAGCAGCCGTAGACAGGGGCGAAACACCATATATTTT	CASSRRQGRNTIYF
NA	TRBV5-4	NA	TRBJ1-2	TGTGCCAGCAGCGAGACACAGGGCCCCTATGGCTACACCTTC	CASSETQGPYGYTF
NA	TRBV6-4	NA	TRBJ1-6	TGTGCCAGCAGTAGCGGGACAATCGGTCATTCACCCCTCCACTTT	CASSSGTIGHSPLHF
NA	TRBV5-1	NA	TRBJ1-3	TGCGCCAGCAGCTTGGACAGTGTGGGAAACACCATATATTTT	CASSLDSVGNTIYF
once	TRBV18	NA	TRBJ1-6	TGTGCCAGCTCACCTCAGACGGTCAGCGTGAATTCACCCCTCCACTTT	CASSPQTVSVNSPLHF
once	TRBV11-2	TRBD1	TRBJ1-3	TGTGCCAGCAGCATCTCGACAGGGACTGGAAACACCATATATTTT	CASSISTGTGNTIYF
NA	TRBV28	NA	TRBJ2-5	TGTGCCAGCAGTTTACGTCAGGGCGCCCAGTACTTC	CASSLRQGAQYF
NA	TRBV9	NA	TRBJ2-7	TGTGCCAGCAGCCCCCGAACGGGCCAAGGGGCCGAGCAGTACTTC	CASSPRTGQGAEQYF
NA	TRBV10-3	TRBD2	TRBJ2-5	TGTGCCATCAGTGAGTCCTTAGCGGGAGAGGAGACCCAGTACTTC	CAISESLAGEETQYF
NA	TRBV28	NA	TRBJ1-1	TGTGCCAGCAGAAGGTACAACACTGAAGCTTTCTTT	CASRRYNTEAFF
NA	TRBV5-4	NA	TRBJ2-1	TGTGCCAGCAGCCCCGGGAGTTTTCGCACCTACAATGAGCAGTTCTTC	CASSPGSFRTYNEQFF
NA	TRBV2	TRBD1	TRBJ1-1	TGTGCCAGCAGGGACAGGGGTGATGGAACTGAAGCTTTCTTT	CASRDRGDGTEAFF
NA	TRBV10-3	NA	TRBJ2-3	TGTGCCAGCGGCAGCGGTGGACTGGTAGATACGCAGTATTTT	CASGSGGLVDTQYF
once	TRBV11-2	NA	TRBJ1-1	TGTGCCAGCAGCGCCGCTTCCGGGGGCCGGGCTTTCTTT	CASSAASGGRAFF
few	TRBV10-3	NA	TRBJ1-1	TGTGCCATCAGAGTTAGCGACAGCACTGAAGCTTTCTTT	CAIRVSDSTEAFF
once	TRBV5-1	NA	TRBJ2-3	TGCGCCAGCAGTTACGACAGAGGAGGGCGGACAGATACGCAGTATTTT	CASSYDRGGRTDTQYF
NA	TRBV7-8	NA	TRBJ1-1	TGTGCCAGCAGCTTAACAGGACCAACTGAAGCTTTCTTT	CASSLTGPTEAFF